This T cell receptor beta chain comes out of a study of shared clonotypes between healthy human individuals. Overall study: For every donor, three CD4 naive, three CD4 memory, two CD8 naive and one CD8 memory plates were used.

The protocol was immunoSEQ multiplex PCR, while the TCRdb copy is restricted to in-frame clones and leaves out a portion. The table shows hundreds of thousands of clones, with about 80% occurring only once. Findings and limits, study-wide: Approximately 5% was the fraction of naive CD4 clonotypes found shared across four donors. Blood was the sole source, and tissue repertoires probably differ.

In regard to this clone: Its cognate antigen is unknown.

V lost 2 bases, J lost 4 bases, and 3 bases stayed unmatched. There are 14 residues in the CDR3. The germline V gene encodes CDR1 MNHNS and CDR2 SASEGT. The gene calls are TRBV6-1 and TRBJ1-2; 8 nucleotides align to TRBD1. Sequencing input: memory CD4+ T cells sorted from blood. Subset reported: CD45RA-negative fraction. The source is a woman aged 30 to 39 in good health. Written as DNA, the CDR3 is TGTGCCAGCAGTGAACAGGGGGCTCCCTATGGCTACACCTTC. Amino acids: CASSEQGAPYGYTF.